The source of this T cell receptor (beta chain) is a study of T cells in women clearing cervical HPV infection. About the research overall: Blood came at first lesion visit for cases, post-clearance for controls.

Only in-frame clones appear in the TCRdb table, and some are missing; sequencing was by immunoSEQ multiplex PCR. This repertoire includes 46,000 or so clones. Whole-study results and caveats: Unknown T-cell numbers per sample may underlie the richness differences.

With respect to this clone: Its cognate antigen is unknown. The sequenced fragment ends 3 residues before the CDR3 boundary, so the rest is inferred from the germline J gene.

CDR1 and CDR2 from the germline V gene are GTSNPN and SVGIG (reference sequence). CDR3 length equals 15 residues. This TCR was sampled from a woman aged 18 to 75 with a cervical HPV16 infection that either progressed to CIN3+ or cleared (not recorded which). V gene TRBV30 combines with J gene TRBJ1-4; D is ambiguous. The sequenced material came from blood buffy coat. The CDR3 loop reads CAWSPRSSYNSPLFF. CDR3 DNA, as far as it was read: TGTGCCTGGAGCCCCAGGAGCTCCTATAATTCACCA.